Presented here are 28 T cell receptor beta chains from one specimen sequenced in a study of blood T cell repertoires in COVID-19. Some clones are missing from TCRdb's copy, which holds only in-frame ones; the method was immunoSEQ multiplex PCR. The repertoire holds 150,000 to 200,000 clones, with about 87% as singletons. What was sequenced was peripheral blood. These receptors all stem from a woman in her 70s with COVID-19, enrolled during active disease.

This sequence joins TRBV6-1 and TRBJ2-2; 10 bases are a match to TRBD1. This CDR3 contains 16 residues. The ends lost 3 bases at V and 5 bases at J; junction bases unmatched: 6. Germline CDR1 MNHNS, CDR2 SASEGT. The chain's CDR3 is CASSERDRGYTGELFF. DNA for the CDR3: TGTGCCAGCAGTGAGAGGGACAGGGGATATACCGGGGAGCTGTTTTTT.

The J gene is TRBJ1-2, the V gene TRBV3-1 (or the pseudogene TRBV3-2); no firm D call. This CDR3 has 13 residues. The V gene's germline CDR1 is LGHDT and CDR2 YNNKEL (reference sequence). V gave up 0 bases and J gave up 8 bases, with 10 bases separating them. The CDR3 bases are TGTGCCAGCAGCCAAGAAGGATTTAGCGGCTACACCTTC. It encodes CASSQEGFSGYTF.

The chain recombines TRBV12-5 with TRBJ2-7; tentative D call: TRBD1 (5 bases). Deletions cut 6 bases from V and 0 bases from J, with 9 bases between. Germline V gene data show CDR1 as LGHNT and CDR2 as FRNRAP. The length of the CDR3 is 13 residues. The CDR3 nucleotides read TGTGCTAGTGGACAGGCGAACTCCTACGAGCAGTACTTC. Amino acids: CASGQANSYEQYF.

This chain links TRBV12-3 or TRBV12-4 with TRBJ2-3; D is possibly TRBD2 (6 bases). The CDR3 has 11 amino acids. V lost 4 bases, J lost 10 bases, and 9 bases lay in between. This CDR3 reads CASSSRGAQYF. The CDR3 DNA follows: TGTGCCAGCAGTTCGCGGGGAGCGCAGTATTTT.

The DNA for the CDR3 is TGTGCCAGCAGCTTTCTGGGCGGCAGGGGAACGAATCAGCCCCAGCATTTT. This translates into CASSFLGGRGTNQPQHF. The V gene is TRBV5-6, the J gene TRBJ1-5, with D possibly TRBD1 on 6 matching bases. In germline, CDR1 is SGHDT, CDR2 YYEEEE. This CDR3 is built from 17 residues. V dropped 2 bases and J dropped 4 bases, with 19 bases sitting between them.

The chain recombines TRBV7-2 with TRBJ2-5; 8 positions match TRBD1. Germline assignment: CDR1 SGHTA and CDR2 FQGNSA. This CDR3 contains 16 residues. The J segment lost 3 bases and the V segment lost 0 bases, leaving 6 bases of the junction unmatched. The CDR3 protein is CASSLAPRGRKETQYF. DNA of the CDR3: TGTGCCAGCAGCTTAGCACCCAGGGGGCGCAAAGAGACCCAGTACTTC. Variable domain in full (rest from reference TRBV7-2 and TRBJ2-5): GAGVSQSPSNKVTEKGKDVELRCDPISGHTALYWYRQSLGQGLEFLIYFQGNSAPDKSGLPSDRFSAERTGGSVSTLTIQRTQQEDSAVYLCASSLAPRGRKETQYFGPGTRLLVL.

The J gene is TRBJ1-1, the V gene TRBV19; 8 nucleotides agree with TRBD1. V dropped 8 bases and J dropped 7; count of bases not matched to a gene: 12. The germline CDR1 and CDR2 sequences are LNHDA and SQIVND (reference sequence). The CDR3 length is 14 residues. CDR3 in amino acids: CASQLQGGISEAFF. The CDR3, as DNA: TGTGCCAGTCAATTACAGGGGGGGATTAGTGAAGCTTTCTTT.

The J gene is TRBJ2-7, the V gene TRBV5-1; 7 positions agree with TRBD1. This CDR3 is built from 14 residues. The germline gives CDR1 SGHRS, CDR2 YFSETQ. With V trimmed by 2 bases and J by 3 bases, 5 bases remained unmatched. This chain's CDR3 is CASSFKGAGYEQYF. The CDR3 nucleotides are TGCGCCAGCAGCTTTAAGGGGGCTGGCTACGAGCAGTACTTC.

The chain has TRBV7-9 and TRBJ2-5, with D possibly TRBD1 on 7 matching bases. Germline V gene lookup returns CDR1 SEHNR and CDR2 FQNEAQ (reference sequence). Trimming pared 5 bases from V and 3 bases from J, leaving 16 bases between. This CDR3 has 15 amino acids. CDR3 bases: TGTGCCAGCAGCGCGGGACCGGGACAGAAAGAGACCCAGTACTTC. This translates into CASSAGPGQKETQYF.

This sequence joins TRBV29-1 and TRBJ2-7; TRBD1 aligns across 9 bases. The germline V gene encodes CDR1 SQVTM and CDR2 ANQGSEA. V gave up 2 bases and J gave up 4 bases; unmatched junction bases: 9. The CDR3 extends over 15 amino acids. The CDR3 DNA reads TGCAGCGTTGAATCCCGGACAGGGGTGTTTTACGAGCAGTACTTC. Translating gives CSVESRTGVFYEQYF.

Only one count was recorded for this clone. The genes are TRBV18 and TRBJ1-1; 8 bases are shared with TRBD1. Unmatched junction bases numbered 8, after V lost 6 bases and J lost 5 bases. Germline lookup yields CDR1 KGHSH and CDR2 LQKENI. This CDR3 comprises 14 residues. The CDR3 DNA reads TGTGCCAGCTCCCTAGGACAGGGTCGGACTGAAGCTTTCTTT. It specifies CASSLGQGRTEAFF.

This chain links TRBV5-6 with TRBJ1-2, with D perhaps TRBD1 (6 bases). The CDR3 is 15 residues long. Trimming stripped 3 bases from V and 4 bases from J, with 16 bases between. From germline, CDR1 is SGHDT and CDR2 YYEEEE. CDR3 DNA: TGTGCCAGCAGCTACCTAGGGGGTTTCGCCTATGGCTACACCTTC. Its protein product is CASSYLGGFAYGYTF.

As for this clone: The germline gene is not matched at one end of the junction; a read error may be the cause. The chain is built from TRBV7-9 and TRBJ1-1; no clear D. The CDR3 length is 11 residues. Germline CDR1 SEHNR, CDR2 FQNEAQ (reference sequence). The CDR3 DNA reads as TGTGCCAGCACCTTAACAACTGAAGCTTTCTTT. Protein sequence: CASTLTTEAFF. Filled out from reference TRBV7-9 and TRBJ1-1, the complete variable domain reads DTGVSQNPRHKITKRGQNVTFRCDPISEHNRLYWYRQTLGQGPEFLTYFQNEAQLEKSRLLSDRFSAERPKGSFSTLEIQRTEQGDSAMYLCASTLTTEAFFGQGTRLTVV.

V is TRBV6-5 and J is TRBJ1-4, with 8 bases fitting TRBD1. Germline V gene data show CDR1 as MNHEY and CDR2 as SVGAGI. V dropped 7 bases and J dropped 7; count of bases not matched to a gene: 5. The CDR3 totals 13 residues. CDR3 nucleotides: TGTGCCAGCAACAGAGACAGGGGTGAAAAACTGTTTTTT. Amino acids: CASNRDRGEKLFF.

V is TRBV11-2 and J is TRBJ1-2; 8 nucleotides line up with TRBD1. Germline CDR1 reads SGHAT; CDR2 reads FQNNGV. The CDR3 covers 13 residues. V dropped 5 bases and J dropped 5; count of bases not matched to a gene: 4. Here the CDR3 DNA reads TGTGCCAGCAGCCAGGGGGCTCAGTATGGCTACACCTTC. Translating gives CASSQGAQYGYTF.

The chain recombines TRBV5-1 with TRBJ2-4; 8 positions match TRBD2. This CDR3 is 15 amino acids long. J lost 2 bases, V lost 3 bases, and 4 bases had no gene match. Germline V CDR1 and CDR2: SGHRS, YFSETQ. CDR3 sequence reads: CASSSAGGTKNIQYF. The CDR3 bases are TGCGCCAGCAGCTCCGCGGGAGGCACCAAAAACATTCAGTACTTC.

DNA for the CDR3: TGTGCCACCAGCAGAGATCGTGGGGGGGGATACGAAAAACTGTTTTTT. Its translation: CATSRDRGGGYEKLFF. V is TRBV15 and J is TRBJ1-4, with D possibly matching TRBD1 (5 bases). Between the trimmed V and J ends, which lost 0 bases and 8 bases, there was a span of 16 bases. The CDR3 is made up of 16 amino acids. CDR1 and CDR2 (germline): LNHNV, YYDKDF (reference sequence). The variable domain in full, completed from reference TRBV15 and TRBJ1-4, reads DAMVIQNPRYQVTQFGKPVTLSCSQTLNHNVMYWYQQKSSQAPKLLFHYYDKDFNNEADTPDNFQSRRPNTSFCFLDIRSPGLGDTAMYLCATSRDRGGGYEKLFFGSGTQLSVL.

The chain uses TRBV30 and TRBJ1-4; 7 positions agree with TRBD1. This CDR3 is built from 13 residues. CDR1 and CDR2 (germline): GTSNPN, SVGIG (reference sequence). Trimming took 4 bases from V and 6 from J; bases not matched to a gene: 5. CDR3 region: CAWNTGADEKLFF. CDR3 DNA: TGTGCCTGGAACACAGGGGCTGATGAAAAACTGTTTTTT.

The chain joins TRBV7-2 to TRBJ2-6, with TRBD1 matching 7 bases. Germline V gives CDR1 SGHTA, CDR2 FQGNSA. Trimming removed 7 bases from V and 2 bases from J; junction bases left unmatched: 5. The CDR3 is made up of 15 amino acids. Here the CDR3 reads CASNYRGPGANVLTF. CDR3 coding DNA: TGTGCCAGCAATTACAGGGGCCCTGGGGCCAACGTCCTGACTTTC.

This sequence joins TRBV20-1 and TRBJ2-2; D gene uncertain. Trimming cost V 3 bases and J 3 bases, with 5 bases left between them. This CDR3 region has 12 residues. CDR1 is DFQATT, CDR2 SNEGSKA, per germline (reference sequence). The CDR3 nucleotides read TGCAGTGCTAGTTCGTACACCGGGGAGCTGTTTTTT. It is translated as CSASSYTGELFF.

This chain uses TRBV29-1 with TRBJ2-3; TRBD2 might be the D (6 bases). V lost 4 bases, J lost 1 base, and 12 bases lay in between. Germline V gene sequence: CDR1 SQVTM, CDR2 ANQGSEA. The length of the CDR3 is 14 residues. The CDR3 bases are TGCAGCGTTGTACGGGGGAGTGGCACAGATACGCAGTATTTT. As protein: CSVVRGSGTDTQYF.

V and J are TRBV19 and TRBJ2-2; D ambiguous. From germline, CDR1 is LNHDA and CDR2 SQIVND (reference sequence). CDR3 length: 14 residues. V was cut by 6 bases and J by 1 base, with 9 bases left in between. CDR3 residues: CASRVAVNTGELFF. As DNA, the CDR3 is TGTGCCAGTAGGGTCGCAGTGAACACCGGGGAGCTGTTTTTT.

This sequence joins TRBV18 and TRBJ2-7; 7 positions agree with TRBD1. This CDR3 contains 15 residues. The germline CDR1 and CDR2 sequences are KGHSH and LQKENI. V trimming: 2 bases; J trimming: 2 bases; junction bases outside the gene matches: 6. DNA of the CDR3: TGTGCCAGCTCACCAGGGACAGTACCAGCCTACGAGCAGTACTTC. Translated: CASSPGTVPAYEQYF.

The V and J genes are TRBV6-5 and TRBJ1-1; no firm D call. CDR1 and CDR2 (germline): MNHEY, SVGAGI. Trimming removed 7 bases at V and 4 bases at J, with 16 bases between. This CDR3 region has 14 residues. For the CDR3, the DNA is TGTGCCAGCACCCACAGCCAGAGCACCACTGAAGCTTTCTTT. This gives the protein CASTHSQSTTEAFF.

V usage is TRBV7-8 and J usage is TRBJ1-5; no definite D call. The germline V gene has CDR1 SGHVS and CDR2 FQNEAQ. The germline V and J ends were trimmed by 0 bases and 1 base, with 13 bases remaining between them. The CDR3 consists of 17 residues. CDR3 in amino acids: CASSLAPGPLSNQPQHF. The DNA for the CDR3 is TGTGCCAGCAGCTTAGCGCCAGGTCCCTTGAGCAATCAGCCCCAGCATTTT.

V and J are TRBV7-2 and TRBJ2-3; no clear D gene. The length of the CDR3 is 13 residues. V gave up 5 bases and J gave up 9 bases, with 15 bases separating them. CDR1 and CDR2 (germline): SGHTA, FQGNSA. CDR3 in amino acids: CASSPGDSRTQYF. The CDR3 nucleotides are TGTGCCAGCAGCCCCGGAGATAGCAGAACGCAGTATTTT.

The chain joins TRBV7-9 to TRBJ2-1, with 8 bases matching TRBD2. J was trimmed by 3 bases and V by 5 bases; bases with no gene match: 6. The CDR3 extends over 15 amino acids. Germline V gene sequence: CDR1 SEHNR, CDR2 FQNEAQ (reference sequence). CDR3 sequence reads: CASSQSGSGYNEQFF. The DNA of the CDR3 is TGTGCCAGCAGCCAAAGCGGGAGTGGCTACAATGAGCAGTTCTTC. The variable domain in full, completed from reference TRBV7-9 and TRBJ2-1, reads DTGVSQNPRHKITKRGQNVTFRCDPISEHNRLYWYRQTLGQGPEFLTYFQNEAQLEKSRLLSDRFSAERPKGSFSTLEIQRTEQGDSAMYLCASSQSGSGYNEQFFGPGTRLTVL.

This sequence joins TRBV7-3 and TRBJ2-1, with 10 nucleotides matching TRBD2. Losses at the gene ends were 2 bases for V and 8 bases for J; bases not matched to a gene: 18. The CDR3 extends over 19 amino acids. In germline, CDR1 is SGHTA, CDR2 FQGTGA. The CDR3: CASSLFSSGRGTQSHEQFF. The CDR3 DNA sequence: TGTGCCAGCAGCTTATTTTCTAGCGGGAGAGGTACACAATCACATGAGCAGTTCTTC.